This T cell receptor (beta chain) stems from a study of blood T cell repertoires in COVID-19. As for the study in general: Sites in the United States, Italy and Spain provided acute and convalescent COVID-19 samples. T cells, B-cell-depleted T cells, or PBMCs supplied cDNA or gDNA.

The germline V gene encodes CDR1 KGHSH and CDR2 LQKENI. V lost 0 bases and J lost 7, with 12 bases in between. The CDR3 is 14 residues long. Patients from Seattle were sampled longitudinally, starting during active infection. In the source study's methods: Amplifying reference gene primers gave estimates of nucleated cell counts. Profiled with immunoSEQ multiplex PCR; TCRdb holds only in-frame clones, not every one. V, J and clone size were drawn from that table, and D and trimming were deduced from the DNA. In the table there are around 100,000 clones, less than 95% of which are singletons. The rearrangement joins TRBV18 to TRBJ2-5; a possible D gene is TRBD1 (5 bases). Sequenced sample: peripheral blood. The sequence came from a man between 18 and 35 years old with COVID-19, enrolled during active disease. The CDR3 nucleotides are TGTGCCAGCTCACCACCATCCCCTCAGGGGACCCAGTACTTC. It encodes CASSPPSPQGTQYF.